Shown below are 5 T cell receptor beta chains from a single sample sequenced in a study of human T cells and chemical hapten exposure. The time point was: patch test 2, 6 weeks after DPC sensitization. Indicated treatment: therapeutic diphenylcyclopropenone sensitization with weekly scalp DPC. Each CDR3 protein is one row after TCRdb ran MiXCR on the RACE reads. The sample contains more than 80,000 distinct CDR3 sequences, about 9.4% of which appear only once. The material was whole blood, obtained in connection with sensitization to the hapten diphenylcyclopropenone (DPC). The receptors stem from a woman aged 45-59 years with alopecia areata. Some clones in this sample may be carry-over from other donors' samples.

The chain links TRBV7-2 to TRBJ1-5; the D is unclear. Deletions cut 1 base from V and 0 bases from J, with 4 bases between. The CDR3 is 14 residues long. The germline V gene has CDR1 SGHTA and CDR2 FQGNSA. CDR3 region: CASSLVSSNQPQHF. CDR3 nucleotide sequence: TGTGCCAGCAGCTTAGTCAGTAGCAATCAGCCCCAGCATTTT.

This clonotype has ten or more counts. The chain carries TRBV5-1 and TRBJ1-4; D is possibly TRBD1 (5 bases). Germline CDR1 reads SGHRS; CDR2 reads YFSETQ. This CDR3 spans 15 amino acids. The ends were cut back, 3 bases at V and 0 bases at J, with 9 bases in the middle. The DNA of the CDR3 is TGCGCCAGCAGCTGGGGGGATGCAACTAATGAAAAACTGTTTTTT. It translates to CASSWGDATNEKLFF. Looking up the rest from reference TRBV5-1 and TRBJ1-4 gives the full variable domain: KAGVTQTPRYLIKTRGQQVTLSCSPISGHRSVSWYQQTPGQGLQFLFEYFSETQRNKGNFPGRFSGRQFSNSRSEMNVSTLELGDSALYLCASSWGDATNEKLFFGSGTQLSVL.

The chain carries TRBV12-5 and TRBJ1-1, with no clear D. The V end lost 5 bases, the J end lost 3 bases, and 7 bases lay between the germline ends. The germline V gene encodes CDR1 LGHNT and CDR2 FRNRAP. The CDR3 spans 12 residues. CDR3 in amino acids: CASGTGYTEAFF. CDR3 nucleotide sequence: TGTGCTAGTGGTACTGGGTACACTGAAGCTTTCTTT.

The chain is built from TRBV30 and TRBJ2-7; D is unresolved. Germline loops: CDR1 GTSNPN, CDR2 SVGIG (reference sequence). The length of the CDR3 is 13 residues. V was trimmed by 1 base and J by 3 bases, leaving 10 bases between them. CDR3 amino acids: CAWSDGRNYEQYF. The CDR3 DNA reads as TGTGCCTGGAGTGATGGACGGAACTACGAGCAGTACTTC.

This clonotype has a handful of counts. The chain has TRBV20-1 and TRBJ2-1; perhaps TRBD1 as D (6 bases). Germline values: CDR1 DFQATT, CDR2 SNEGSKA (reference sequence). Trimming cost V 6 bases and J 10 bases, with 22 bases left between them. The CDR3 extends over 14 amino acids. The CDR3 loop is CSAVRDNFRREQFF. CDR3 bases: TGCAGTGCCGTCCGGGACAACTTCCGCCGGGAGCAGTTCTTC.